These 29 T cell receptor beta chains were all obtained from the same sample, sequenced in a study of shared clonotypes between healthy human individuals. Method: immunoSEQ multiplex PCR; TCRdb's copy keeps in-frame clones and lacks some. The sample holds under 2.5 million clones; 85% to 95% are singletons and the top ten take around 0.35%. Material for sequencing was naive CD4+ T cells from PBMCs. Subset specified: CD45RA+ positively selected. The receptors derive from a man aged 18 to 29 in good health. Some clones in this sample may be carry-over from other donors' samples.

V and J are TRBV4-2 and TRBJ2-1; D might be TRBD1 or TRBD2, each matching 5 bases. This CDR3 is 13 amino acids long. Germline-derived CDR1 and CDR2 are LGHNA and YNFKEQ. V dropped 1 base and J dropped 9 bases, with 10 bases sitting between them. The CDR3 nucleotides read TGTGCCAGCAGCCAAGTTACGGGGACTGAGCAGTTCTTC. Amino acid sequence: CASSQVTGTEQFF.

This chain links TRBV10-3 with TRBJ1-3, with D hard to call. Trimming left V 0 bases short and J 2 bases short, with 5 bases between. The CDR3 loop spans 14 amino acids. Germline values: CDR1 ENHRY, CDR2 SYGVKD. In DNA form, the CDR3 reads TGTGCCATCAGTGAGTCGATTACTGGAAACACCATATATTTT. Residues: CAISESITGNTIYF.

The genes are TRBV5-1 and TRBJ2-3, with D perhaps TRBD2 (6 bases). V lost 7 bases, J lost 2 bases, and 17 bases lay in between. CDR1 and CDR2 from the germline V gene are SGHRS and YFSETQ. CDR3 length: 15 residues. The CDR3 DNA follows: TGCGCCAGCGGGGAGGCCGACTGGGACACAGATACGCAGTATTTT. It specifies CASGEADWDTDTQYF. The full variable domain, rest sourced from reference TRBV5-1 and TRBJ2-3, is KAGVTQTPRYLIKTRGQQVTLSCSPISGHRSVSWYQQTPGQGLQFLFEYFSETQRNKGNFPGRFSGRQFSNSRSEMNVSTLELGDSALYLCASGEADWDTDTQYFGPGTRLTVL.

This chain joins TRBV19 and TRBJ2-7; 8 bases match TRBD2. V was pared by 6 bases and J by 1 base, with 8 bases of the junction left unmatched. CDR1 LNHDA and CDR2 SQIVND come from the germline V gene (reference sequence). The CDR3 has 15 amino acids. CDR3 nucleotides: TGTGCCAGTAGGAATCTCGCGGGAGGTTCCTACGAGCAGTACTTC. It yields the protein CASRNLAGGSYEQYF.

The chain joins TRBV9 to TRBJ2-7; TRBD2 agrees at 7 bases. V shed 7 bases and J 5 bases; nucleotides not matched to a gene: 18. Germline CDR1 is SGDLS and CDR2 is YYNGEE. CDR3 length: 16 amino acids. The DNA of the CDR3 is TGTGCCAGCTCCCCCCTCGGCGGGGGTTTATTCAACGAGCAGTACTTC. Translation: CASSPLGGGLFNEQYF. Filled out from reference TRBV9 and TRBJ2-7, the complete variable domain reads DSGVTQTPKHLITATGQRVTLRCSPRSGDLSVYWYQQSLDQGLQFLIQYYNGEERAKGNILERFSAQQFPDLHSELNLSSLELGDSALYFCASSPLGGGLFNEQYFGPGTRLTVT.

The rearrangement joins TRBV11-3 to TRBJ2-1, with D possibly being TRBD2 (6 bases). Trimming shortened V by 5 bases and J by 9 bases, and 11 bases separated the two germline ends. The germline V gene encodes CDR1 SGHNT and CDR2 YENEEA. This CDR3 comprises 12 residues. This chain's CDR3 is CASSPVGGEQFF. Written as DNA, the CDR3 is TGTGCCAGCAGCCCCGTGGGGGGTGAGCAGTTCTTC.

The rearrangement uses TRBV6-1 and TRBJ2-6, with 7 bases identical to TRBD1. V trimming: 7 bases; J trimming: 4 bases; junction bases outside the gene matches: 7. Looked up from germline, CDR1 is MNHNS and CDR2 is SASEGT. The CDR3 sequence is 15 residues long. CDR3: CASKQTGYGANVLTF. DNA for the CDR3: TGTGCCAGCAAGCAGACAGGGTACGGGGCCAACGTCCTGACTTTC.

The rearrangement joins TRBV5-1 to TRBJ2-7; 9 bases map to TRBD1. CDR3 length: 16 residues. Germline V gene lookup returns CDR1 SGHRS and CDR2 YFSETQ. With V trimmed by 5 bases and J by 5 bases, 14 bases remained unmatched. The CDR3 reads CASSSTGQGSFHEQYF. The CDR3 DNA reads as TGCGCCAGCAGTTCAACGGGACAGGGAAGTTTCCACGAGCAGTACTTC.

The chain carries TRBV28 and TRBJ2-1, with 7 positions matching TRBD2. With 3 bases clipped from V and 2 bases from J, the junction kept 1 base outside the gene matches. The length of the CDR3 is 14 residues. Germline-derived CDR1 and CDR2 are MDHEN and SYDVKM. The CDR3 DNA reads TGTGCCAGCAGTTTGCTAGCGGCCTACAATGAGCAGTTCTTC. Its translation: CASSLLAAYNEQFF.

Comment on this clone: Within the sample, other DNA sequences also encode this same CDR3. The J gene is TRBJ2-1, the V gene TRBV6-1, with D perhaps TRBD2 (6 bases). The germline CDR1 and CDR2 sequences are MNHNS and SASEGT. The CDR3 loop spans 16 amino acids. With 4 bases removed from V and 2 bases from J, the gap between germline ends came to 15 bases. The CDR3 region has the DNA TGTGCCAGCAGTGGGCTAGCTGGAGGGCCCTACAATGAGCAGTTCTTC. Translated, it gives CASSGLAGGPYNEQFF.

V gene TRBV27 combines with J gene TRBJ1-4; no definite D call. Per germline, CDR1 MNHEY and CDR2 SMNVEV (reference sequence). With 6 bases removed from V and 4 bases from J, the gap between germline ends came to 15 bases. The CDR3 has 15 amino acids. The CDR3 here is CASSPWARGNEKLFF. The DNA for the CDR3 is TGTGCCAGCAGCCCCTGGGCGAGAGGTAATGAAAAACTGTTTTTT.

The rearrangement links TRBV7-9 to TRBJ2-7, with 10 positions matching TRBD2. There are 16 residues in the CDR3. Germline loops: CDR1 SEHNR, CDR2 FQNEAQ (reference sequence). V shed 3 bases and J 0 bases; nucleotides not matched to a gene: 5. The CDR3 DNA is TGTGCCAGCAGCTTCCCCGCTAGCGGGAGCTCCTACGAGCAGTACTTC. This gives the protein CASSFPASGSSYEQYF.

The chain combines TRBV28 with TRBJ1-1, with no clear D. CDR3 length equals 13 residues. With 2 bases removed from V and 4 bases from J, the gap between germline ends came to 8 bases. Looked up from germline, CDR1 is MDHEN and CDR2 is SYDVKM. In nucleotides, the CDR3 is TGTGCCAGCAGTTTAGACCGGGTCACTGAAGCTTTCTTT. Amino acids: CASSLDRVTEAFF.

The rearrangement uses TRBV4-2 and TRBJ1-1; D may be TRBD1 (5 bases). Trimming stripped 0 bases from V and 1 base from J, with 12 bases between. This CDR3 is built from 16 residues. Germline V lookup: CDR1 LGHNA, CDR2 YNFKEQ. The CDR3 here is CASSQDSGGGNTEAFF. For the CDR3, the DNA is TGTGCCAGCAGCCAAGATTCTGGGGGGGGGAACACTGAAGCTTTCTTT.

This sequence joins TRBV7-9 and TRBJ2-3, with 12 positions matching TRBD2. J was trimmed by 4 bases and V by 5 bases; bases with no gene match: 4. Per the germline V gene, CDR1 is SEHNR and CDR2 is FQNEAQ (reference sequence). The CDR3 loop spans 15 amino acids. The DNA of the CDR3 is TGTGCCAGCAGCGATACTAGCGGGAGGTCAGATACGCAGTATTTT. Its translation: CASSDTSGRSDTQYF.

The CDR3 region is CASSLQGALSGNTIYF. The CDR3 region has the DNA TGTGCCAGCAGTCTACAGGGGGCCTTATCTGGAAACACCATATATTTT. The chain combines TRBV28 with TRBJ1-3; TRBD1 matches 9 bases. The V gene end was trimmed by 5 bases and the J gene end by 1 base; junction bases not matched to a gene: 6. The CDR3 has 16 residues. CDR1 is MDHEN, CDR2 SYDVKM, per germline. The full variable domain, its missing parts supplied by reference TRBV28 and TRBJ1-3, is DVKVTQSSRYLVKRTGEKVFLECVQDMDHENMFWYRQDPGLGLRLIYFSYDVKMKEKGDIPEGYSVSREKKERFSLILESASTNQTSMYLCASSLQGALSGNTIYFGEGSWLTVV.

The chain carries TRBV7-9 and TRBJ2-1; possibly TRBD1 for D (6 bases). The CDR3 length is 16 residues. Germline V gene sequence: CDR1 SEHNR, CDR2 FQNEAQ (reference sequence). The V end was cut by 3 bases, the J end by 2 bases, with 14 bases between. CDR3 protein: CASSFGQQGTYNEQFF. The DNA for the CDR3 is TGTGCCAGCAGCTTCGGACAACAGGGAACCTACAATGAGCAGTTCTTC.

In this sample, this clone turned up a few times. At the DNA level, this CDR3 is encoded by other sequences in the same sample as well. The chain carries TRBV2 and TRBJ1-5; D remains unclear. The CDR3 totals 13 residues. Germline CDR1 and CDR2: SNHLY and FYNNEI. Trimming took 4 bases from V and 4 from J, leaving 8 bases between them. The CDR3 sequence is CASSGRRNQPQHF. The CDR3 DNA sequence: TGTGCCAGCAGTGGACGGAGAAATCAGCCCCAGCATTTT.

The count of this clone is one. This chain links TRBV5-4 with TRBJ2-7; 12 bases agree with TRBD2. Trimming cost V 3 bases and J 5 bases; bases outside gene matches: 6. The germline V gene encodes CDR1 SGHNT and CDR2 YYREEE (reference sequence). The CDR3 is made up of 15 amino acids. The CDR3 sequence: CASSSGTSGFHEQYF. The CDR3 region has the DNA TGTGCCAGCAGCTCCGGGACTAGCGGGTTCCACGAGCAGTACTTC.

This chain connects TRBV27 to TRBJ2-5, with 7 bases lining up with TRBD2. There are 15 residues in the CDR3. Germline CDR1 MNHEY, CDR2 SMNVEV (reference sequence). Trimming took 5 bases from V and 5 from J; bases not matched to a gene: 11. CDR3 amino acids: CASSLGSGGGETQYF. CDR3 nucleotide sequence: TGTGCCAGCAGTCTAGGATCGGGAGGAGGTGAGACCCAGTACTTC.

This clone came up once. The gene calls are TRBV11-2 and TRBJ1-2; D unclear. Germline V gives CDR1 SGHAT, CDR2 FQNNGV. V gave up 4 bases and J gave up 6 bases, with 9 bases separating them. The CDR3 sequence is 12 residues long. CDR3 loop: CASSSGWDGYTF. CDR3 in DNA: TGTGCCAGCAGCTCCGGGTGGGATGGCTACACCTTC.

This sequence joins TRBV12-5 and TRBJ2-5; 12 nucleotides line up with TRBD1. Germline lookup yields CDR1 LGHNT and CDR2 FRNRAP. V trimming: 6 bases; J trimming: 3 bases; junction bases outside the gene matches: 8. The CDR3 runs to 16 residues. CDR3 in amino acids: CASGAGTGGPEETQYF. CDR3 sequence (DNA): TGTGCTAGTGGAGCCGGGACAGGGGGCCCAGAAGAGACCCAGTACTTC.

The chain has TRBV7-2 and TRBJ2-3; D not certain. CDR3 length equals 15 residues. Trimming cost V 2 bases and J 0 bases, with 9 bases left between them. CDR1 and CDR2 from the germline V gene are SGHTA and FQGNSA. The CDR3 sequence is CASSLLRPSTDTQYF. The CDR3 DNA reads TGTGCCAGCAGCTTACTGCGACCAAGCACAGATACGCAGTATTTT.

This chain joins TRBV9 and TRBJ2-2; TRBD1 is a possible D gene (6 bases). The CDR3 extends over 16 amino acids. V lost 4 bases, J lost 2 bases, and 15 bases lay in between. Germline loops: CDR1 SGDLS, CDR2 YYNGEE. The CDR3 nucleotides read TGTGCCAGCAGCTCCAGACAGGCCCCTAACACCGGGGAGCTGTTTTTT. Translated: CASSSRQAPNTGELFF.

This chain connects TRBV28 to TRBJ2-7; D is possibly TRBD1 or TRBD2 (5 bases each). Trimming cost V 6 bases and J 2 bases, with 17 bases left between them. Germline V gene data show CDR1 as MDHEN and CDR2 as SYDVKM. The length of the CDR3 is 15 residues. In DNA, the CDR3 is TGTGCCAGCAGGGTTGGGGGAGCAAATACCTACGAGCAGTACTTC. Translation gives CASRVGGANTYEQYF.

As DNA, the CDR3 is TGTGCCAGCAACGACCGGAGGAAATCGGCGGAAAAACTGTTTTTT. Encoded protein: CASNDRRKSAEKLFF. The V gene is TRBV28, the J gene TRBJ1-4; unclear D gene. The germline V gene has CDR1 MDHEN and CDR2 SYDVKM. CDR3 length equals 15 residues. The V end was cut by 7 bases, the J end by 8 bases, with 20 bases between.

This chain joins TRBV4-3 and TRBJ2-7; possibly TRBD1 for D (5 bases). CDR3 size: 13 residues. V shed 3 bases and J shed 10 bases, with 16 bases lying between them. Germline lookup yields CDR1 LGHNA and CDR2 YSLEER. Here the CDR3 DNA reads TGCGCCAGCAGCCAGGGTCCCTTTCAGGGCCAGTACTTC. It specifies CASSQGPFQGQYF.

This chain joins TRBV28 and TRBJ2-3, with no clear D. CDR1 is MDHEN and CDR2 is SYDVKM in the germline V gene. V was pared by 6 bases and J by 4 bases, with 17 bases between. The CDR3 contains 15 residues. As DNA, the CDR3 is TGTGCCAGCAGGGATTTTCTTCTGGGGTCAGATACGCAGTATTTT. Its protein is CASRDFLLGSDTQYF. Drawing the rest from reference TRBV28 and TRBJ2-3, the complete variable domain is DVKVTQSSRYLVKRTGEKVFLECVQDMDHENMFWYRQDPGLGLRLIYFSYDVKMKEKGDIPEGYSVSREKKERFSLILESASTNQTSMYLCASRDFLLGSDTQYFGPGTRLTVL.

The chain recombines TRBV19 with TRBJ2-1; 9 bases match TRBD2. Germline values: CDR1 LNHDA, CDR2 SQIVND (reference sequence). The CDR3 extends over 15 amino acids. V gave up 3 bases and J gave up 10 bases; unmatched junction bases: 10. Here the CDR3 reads CASSISGSLLGEQFF. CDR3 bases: TGTGCCAGTAGTATTAGCGGGAGCTTGCTTGGGGAGCAGTTCTTC.